What follows are 8 T cell receptor beta chains derived from one specimen sequenced in a study of T cell responses to AZD1222 COVID-19 vaccine. The table came from immunoSEQ multiplex PCR; TCRdb's copy has only in-frame clones and leaves some out. The table has some 120,000 clones, approximately 90% seen once. The sample was peripheral blood, taken on day 0 of AZD1222 vaccination. The receptors stem from an adult in good health.

This clone has a single count. The chain couples TRBV6-5 to TRBJ2-1; D tentatively fits TRBD1 or TRBD2 (5 bases each). Germline lookup yields CDR1 MNHEY and CDR2 SVGAGI. V was clipped by 4 bases and J by 7 bases, with 20 bases between them. The CDR3 is 16 residues long. Here the CDR3 reads CASSSSRGASRNEQFF. CDR3 DNA sequence: TGTGCCAGCAGTTCTTCTCGGGGCGCCAGCCGGAATGAGCAGTTCTTC.

The chain combines TRBV6-5 with TRBJ1-2, with D perhaps matching TRBD1 (5 bases). This CDR3 has 15 residues. The germline V gene has CDR1 MNHEY and CDR2 SVGAGI. V lost 3 bases to trimming and J lost 0 bases, with 11 bases between them. The CDR3 loop reads CASSYTTGTNYGYTF. The CDR3 coding sequence is TGTGCCAGCAGTTATACAACAGGAACTAACTATGGCTACACCTTC.

The chain carries TRBV28 and TRBJ1-1; 11 nucleotides agree with TRBD1. This CDR3 has 15 amino acids. The germline CDR1 and CDR2 sequences are MDHEN and SYDVKM. The trim removed 5 bases at V and 8 bases at J, leaving 10 bases unmatched. This CDR3 is CASSDRDRGRSEAFF. The CDR3 bases are TGTGCCAGCAGTGACCGGGACAGGGGGAGGTCGGAAGCTTTCTTT.

The chain's CDR3 is CASSLRGTGKEKLFF. Written as DNA, the CDR3 is TGTGCCAGCAGCTTGAGGGGGACAGGGAAAGAAAAACTGTTTTTT. The chain employs TRBV5-4 and TRBJ1-4, with TRBD1 matching over 9 bases. Germline CDR1 reads SGHNT; CDR2 reads YYREEE (reference sequence). V trimming: 1 base; J trimming: 8 bases; junction bases outside the gene matches: 6. This CDR3 is built from 15 residues.

The chain is built from TRBV6-5 and TRBJ2-7, with D perhaps TRBD1 (6 bases). V dropped 4 bases and J dropped 3 bases, with 10 bases sitting between them. The CDR3 totals 13 residues. Germline V lookup: CDR1 MNHEY, CDR2 SVGAGI. The CDR3 DNA reads TGTGCCAGCAGTTCCTGGGACAACTACGAGCAGTACTTC. Its protein product is CASSSWDNYEQYF.

The CDR3 DNA reads as TGTGCCAGCAGCCAGACAGGGACCTACGAGCAGTACTTC. It yields the protein CASSQTGTYEQYF. This sequence joins TRBV7-3 and TRBJ2-7; 7 bases line up with TRBD1. The CDR3 consists of 13 residues. Trimming took 5 bases from V and 2 from J; bases not matched to a gene: 3. CDR1 SGHTA and CDR2 FQGTGA come from the germline V gene.

This chain joins TRBV6-2 or TRBV6-3 and TRBJ2-7; 7 positions agree with TRBD2. Germline V gene lookup returns CDR1 MNHEY and CDR2 SVGEGT. The CDR3 covers 14 residues. With V trimmed by 4 bases and J by 2 bases, 5 bases remained unmatched. For the CDR3, the DNA is TGTGCCAGCAGTTTAGGGAGGGTAACCTACGAGCAGTACTTC. Amino acid sequence: CASSLGRVTYEQYF.

The chain uses TRBV7-2 and TRBJ1-1, with D unresolved. This CDR3 contains 13 residues. The germline V and J ends were trimmed by 3 bases and 6 bases, with 11 bases remaining between them. In germline, CDR1 is SGHTA, CDR2 FQGNSA. CDR3 bases: TGTGCCAGCAGCTTCTCTGAACGGGCTGAAGCTTTCTTT. Its translation: CASSFSERAEAFF.